This TCR beta chain was found in a study of regulatory T cells in long-lasting Graves disease. Building of the TCR beta libraries involved iRepertoire HTBI primers and Arm-PCR of CDR3 regions. TCRdb ran MiXCR on the multiplex PCR reads and lists one entry per CDR3 protein. Of some 500,000 distinct CDR3 sequences in the sample, roughly 12% were seen once. Indicated time point: newly diagnosed GD, antithyroid drugs for less than 3 months. The TCR library was prepared using RNA isolated from PBMCs. In this sample, this clonotype turned up many times. Germline loops: CDR1 MNHEY, CDR2 SMNVEV (reference sequence). This CDR3 has 15 amino acids. With 2 bases removed from V and 4 bases from J, the gap between germline ends came to 14 bases. A further study also used this sample, focusing on T cells in Graves' hyperthyroidism and ophthalmopathy. That paper notes: Investigators excluded patients with uncontrolled infection, other autoimmune disease, pregnancy or lactation. Blood also carried most thyroid clonotypes expanded above 0.001.

The rearrangement uses TRBV27 and TRBJ2-5; the D gene could be TRBD1 or TRBD2 (6 bases each). The specimen was peripheral blood mononuclear cells (PBMCs), collected at new diagnosis, from a patient treated with antithyroid drugs. This TCR came from a man in his thirties or forties with Graves disease. CDR3 loop: CASSLGGPLGETQYF. CDR3 coding DNA: TGTGCCAGCAGTTTAGGGGGGCCGTTGGGAGAGACCCAGTACTTC.